This passage covers 9 T cell receptor beta chains from one sample sequenced in a study of T cells in Graves' hyperthyroidism and ophthalmopathy. The source material, RNA transcripts, was used to amplify TCR beta CDR3 regions. A first-round RT-PCR of the TCR CDR3 used the HTBI primer set. Using its own MiXCR run on the multiplex PCR reads, TCRdb lists one record per CDR3 protein. The data contain 600,000 or so distinct CDR3 sequences, 16% of them singletons. The sequenced sample consisted of blood. The receptors shown here come from a woman aged 25 to 39 with Graves' hyperthyroidism.

This clonotype was observed at least ten times. The chain joins TRBV6-1 to TRBJ2-1; a possible D gene is TRBD1 (6 bases). The CDR3 contains 13 residues. V lost 7 bases and J lost 8, with 15 bases in between. Germline V lookup: CDR1 MNHNS, CDR2 SASEGT. This CDR3 reads CASTPNRAHEQFF. In nucleotides, the CDR3 is TGTGCCAGCACCCCTAACAGGGCCCATGAGCAGTTCTTC.

This CDR3 is CASSPGLAGYLDTQYF. In DNA, the CDR3 is TGTGCCAGCTCACCCGGACTAGCGGGCTACCTGGATACGCAGTATTTT. V is TRBV18 and J is TRBJ2-3, with TRBD2 identical over 11 bases. Trimming at V came to 3 bases and at J to 6 bases, leaving 8 bases not matched to a gene. Looked up from germline, CDR1 is KGHSH and CDR2 is LQKENI. The CDR3 is 16 amino acids.

The rearrangement links TRBV7-2 to TRBJ2-7; tentative D call: TRBD2 (5 bases). The germline V and J ends were trimmed by 4 bases and 6 bases, with 13 bases remaining between them. The length of the CDR3 is 13 residues. Germline lookup yields CDR1 SGHTA and CDR2 FQGNSA. The CDR3 spells CASSSDYRGEQYF. As DNA, the CDR3 is TGTGCCAGCAGCTCCGATTACCGGGGCGAGCAGTACTTC. Using reference TRBV7-2 and TRBJ2-7 for the parts outside the CDR3, the full variable domain is GAGVSQSPSNKVTEKGKDVELRCDPISGHTALYWYRQSLGQGLEFLIYFQGNSAPDKSGLPSDRFSAERTGGSVSTLTIQRTQQEDSAVYLCASSSDYRGEQYFGPGTRLTVT.

The chain joins TRBV9 to TRBJ1-6, with D possibly TRBD1 on 5 matching bases. V was shortened by 0 bases and J by 9 bases, with 10 bases between the two germline ends. This CDR3 is 14 amino acids long. Germline V lookup: CDR1 SGDLS, CDR2 YYNGEE. This chain's CDR3 is CASSVGGGVSPLHF. The CDR3 DNA is TGTGCCAGCAGCGTAGGTGGGGGGGTTTCACCCCTCCACTTT.

The J gene is TRBJ2-1, the V gene TRBV10-3; D is unresolved. V was trimmed by 6 bases and J by 6 bases, leaving 12 bases between them. The CDR3 sequence is 13 residues long. Per the germline V gene, CDR1 is ENHRY and CDR2 is SYGVKD. CDR3 sequence (DNA): TGTGCCATCAGCCCGGAACCGGGCAATGAGCAGTTCTTC. Translation: CAISPEPGNEQFF.

In its sample, this clonotype was seen many times. The rearrangement joins TRBV7-9 to TRBJ2-1; 7 nucleotides agree with TRBD2. Germline V gene lookup returns CDR1 SEHNR and CDR2 FQNEAQ (reference sequence). The CDR3 has 19 residues. Trimming removed 0 bases from V and 7 bases from J; junction bases left unmatched: 18. In DNA form, the CDR3 reads TGTGCCAGCAGCTTAGCGCTGGGACTAAACAAGCCCAACTGGAATGAGCAGTTCTTC. Its translation: CASSLALGLNKPNWNEQFF.

At least ten counts were recorded for this clonotype. The chain joins TRBV2 to TRBJ1-6; D gene uncertain. The V end was cut by 6 bases, the J end by 4 bases, with 13 bases between. The CDR3 is 15 residues long. Per germline, CDR1 SNHLY and CDR2 FYNNEI. The CDR3 DNA sequence: TGTGCCAGCAGCGAAACACACAATTATAATTCACCCCTCCACTTT. This gives the protein CASSETHNYNSPLHF.

This clonotype was recorded many times. This chain uses TRBV27 with TRBJ1-1, with TRBD1 matching 7 bases. Germline CDR1 and CDR2: MNHEY and SMNVEV (reference sequence). CDR3 length equals 15 residues. J lost 5 bases, V lost 1 base, and 7 bases had no gene match. As DNA, the CDR3 is TGTGCCAGCAGTTTATTACTGACAGGGATAACTGAAGCTTTCTTT. Translation gives CASSLLLTGITEAFF.

On this clonotype: A much larger clone lies a single base off, so this may be a read error. The rearrangement uses TRBV24-1 and TRBJ2-6; 7 bases are shared with TRBD2. This CDR3 is 16 amino acids long. Looked up from germline, CDR1 is KGHDR and CDR2 is SFDVKD. The CDR3 here is CAISGEGSSGANVLTF. CDR3 sequence (DNA): TGTGCCATCAGTGGGGAGGGAAGCTCTGGGGCCAACGTCCTGACTTTC.